The T cell receptor beta chain under discussion was sequenced for a study of cytomegalovirus exposure and HLA in healthy donors. Findings and limits, study-wide: In vitro, three CMV-associated chains proved specific for CMV antigens. That first-cohort TCR clusters tended to co-occur in the roughly 120 validation repertoires was found in a later analysis. Rare sequences made up most TCRs, while some public TCRs were found in many donors.

With respect to this clone: The antigen remains unidentified.

TCRdb's copy holds only in-frame clones and misses some; the assay was immunoSEQ multiplex PCR. The sample records a few hundred thousand clones, 86% being singletons. An approximately 120-subject validation cohort, separate from the 666-subject first cohort, supplied the donors. V lost 3 bases and J lost 4, with 12 bases in between. The germline V gene has CDR1 LNHDA and CDR2 SQIVND (reference sequence). The CDR3 is 14 residues long. This TCR was recovered from a woman in her late teens or twenties in good health and CMV-seronegative. The chain has TRBV19 and TRBJ1-1; D might be TRBD1 (6 bases). The specimen sequenced was PBMCs. The CDR3 loop is CASSMRVGGTEAFF. CDR3 coding DNA: TGTGCCAGTAGTATGAGGGTAGGGGGCACTGAAGCTTTCTTT. The full variable domain, in which reference TRBV19 and TRBJ1-1 provide the parts outside the CDR3, is DGGITQSPKYLFRKEGQNVTLSCEQNLNHDAMYWYRQDPGQGLRLIYYSQIVNDFQKGDIAEGYSVSREKKESFPLTVTSAQKNPTAFYLCASSMRVGGTEAFFGQGTRLTVV.